The 24 T cell receptor beta chains in this list originate from one sample, sequenced in a study of CD8 T cells in ankylosing spondylitis. Study-level points and caveats: Ankylosing spondylitis blood appeared to be characterized by a TCR beta motif of about 8 highly homologous variants.

The antigens for these receptors are not known. MiXCR, applied by TCRdb to the 5' RACE reads, yields one record per CDR3 protein. Of around 130,000 distinct CDR3 sequences in the sample, roughly 18% were seen once. The specimen was blood, either unsorted or a sorted T cell fraction (not recorded which). The receptors shown here come from a male donor with ankylosing spondylitis.

This clonotype has a handful of counts. The genes are TRBV20-1 and TRBJ2-1; 7 bases map to TRBD1. Germline trimming cut 1 base from V and 2 bases from J; bases unmatched to any gene: 5. The germline gives CDR1 DFQATT, CDR2 SNEGSKA (reference sequence). This CDR3 is 15 amino acids long. This CDR3 is CSARVGQGAYNEQFF. DNA for the CDR3: TGCAGTGCTAGAGTGGGGCAGGGGGCCTACAATGAGCAGTTCTTC.

This clonotype was detected only a few times. The rearrangement links TRBV7-9 to TRBJ2-5; D is ambiguous. This CDR3 contains 14 residues. The germline gives CDR1 SEHNR, CDR2 FQNEAQ (reference sequence). V gave up 5 bases and J gave up 1 base, with 11 bases separating them. CDR3 in DNA: TGTGCCAGCAGCCTTGGACGGACCCAAGAGACCCAGTACTTC. It translates to CASSLGRTQETQYF.

The chain combines TRBV12-3 or TRBV12-4 with TRBJ1-1; D gene uncertain. V dropped 5 bases and J dropped 9 bases, with 16 bases sitting between them. CDR3 length: 13 amino acids. CDR3 region: CASSPGPMAQAFF. In nucleotides, the CDR3 is TGTGCCAGCAGTCCGGGCCCTATGGCCCAAGCTTTCTTT.

The CDR3 reads CASRRRSTYEQYF. The CDR3 bases are TGTGCCAGCCGTCGTCGTTCGACCTACGAGCAGTACTTC. The J gene is TRBJ2-7, the V gene TRBV2; D unresolved. Per germline, CDR1 SNHLY and CDR2 FYNNEI. This CDR3 spans 13 amino acids. Trimming stripped 8 bases from V and 2 bases from J, with 13 bases between. Together with reference TRBV2 and TRBJ2-7, the CDR3 gives the full variable domain: EPEVTQTPSHQVTQMGQEVILRCVPISNHLYFYWYRQILGQKVEFLVSFYNNEISEKSEIFDDQFSVERPDGSNFTLKIRSTKLEDSAMYFCASRRRSTYEQYFGPGTRLTVT.

This clonotype has a handful of counts. The gene calls are TRBV29-1 and TRBJ2-2; 7 bases line up with TRBD2. There are 13 residues in the CDR3. J was trimmed by 3 bases and V by 4 bases; bases with no gene match: 2. In germline, CDR1 is SQVTM, CDR2 ANQGSEA. The CDR3 region is CSVGGSYTGELFF. CDR3 coding DNA: TGCAGCGTTGGCGGGAGTTACACCGGGGAGCTGTTTTTT.

This clonotype was recorded a few times. The chain joins TRBV11-2 to TRBJ2-5; maybe TRBD2 (6 bases). Germline CDR1 and CDR2: SGHAT and FQNNGV. The length of the CDR3 is 17 residues. V was clipped by 6 bases and J by 7 bases, with 27 bases between them. CDR3 protein: CASSPQGGSGLWSTQYF. CDR3 DNA: TGTGCCAGCAGTCCCCAAGGTGGTAGCGGATTATGGTCGACCCAGTACTTC. Supplemented by reference TRBV11-2 and TRBJ2-5, the full variable domain reads EAGVAQSPRYKIIEKRQSVAFWCNPISGHATLYWYQQILGQGPKLLIQFQNNGVVDDSQLPKDRFSAERLKGVDSTLKIQPAKLEDSAVYLCASSPQGGSGLWSTQYFGPGTRLLVL.

This clonotype has a handful of counts. V gene TRBV7-9 combines with J gene TRBJ2-1; D ambiguous. Trimming cost V 4 bases and J 0 bases, with 13 bases left between them. This CDR3 contains 16 residues. Germline lookup yields CDR1 SEHNR and CDR2 FQNEAQ (reference sequence). CDR3 sequence reads: CASSSRDMSSYNEQFF. DNA of the CDR3: TGTGCCAGCAGCTCCCGAGACATGAGCTCCTACAATGAGCAGTTCTTC.

This sequence joins TRBV5-1 and TRBJ2-1; 11 nucleotides match TRBD2. Germline CDR1 and CDR2: SGHRS and YFSETQ. The length of the CDR3 is 17 residues. The V and J ends lost 1 base and 3 bases, in that order; junction bases with no gene match: 6. The CDR3 here is CASSLLSLAGGYNEQFF. The CDR3 nucleotides are TGCGCCAGCAGCTTGCTGAGTCTAGCGGGAGGCTACAATGAGCAGTTCTTC.

This clonotype was detected once. This rearrangement joins TRBV6-5 to TRBJ1-1; the D is unclear. The germline V gene has CDR1 MNHEY and CDR2 SVGAGI. V lost 0 bases and J 6 bases, leaving 8 bases between the germline ends. There are 13 residues in the CDR3. CDR3 sequence: CASSYSRIAEAFF. The CDR3 nucleotides are TGTGCCAGCAGTTACTCACGGATCGCTGAAGCTTTCTTT.

This clonotype was counted a few times. This rearrangement joins TRBV5-6 to TRBJ2-5, with 9 bases identical to TRBD1. This CDR3 region has 18 residues. From germline, CDR1 is SGHDT and CDR2 YYEEEE. The V and J ends lost 3 bases and 5 bases, in that order; junction bases with no gene match: 17. In DNA, the CDR3 is TGTGCCAGCAGCTGGAGGGGGACAGGGAAAAAAGTCTTGGAGACCCAGTACTTC. Translated, it gives CASSWRGTGKKVLETQYF.

As DNA, the CDR3 is TGTGCCACCAGCAGAAAAACAGGTGCAACTAATGAAAAACTGTTTTTT. Encoded protein: CATSRKTGATNEKLFF. J is TRBJ1-4 and V is TRBV15, with TRBD1 as a possible D gene (5 bases). The CDR3 is 16 amino acids. Trimming pared 2 bases from V and 0 bases from J, leaving 10 bases between. The V gene's germline CDR1 is LNHNV and CDR2 YYDKDF (reference sequence).

V gene TRBV7-9 combines with J gene TRBJ2-5; possibly TRBD2 for D (6 bases). V lost 1 base and J 3 bases, leaving 12 bases between the germline ends. This CDR3 contains 15 residues. The germline V gene has CDR1 SEHNR and CDR2 FQNEAQ (reference sequence). The CDR3 reads CASSLGGTGEETQYF. CDR3 in DNA: TGTGCCAGCAGCTTAGGAGGGACGGGAGAAGAGACCCAGTACTTC.

This clonotype appeared a few times. V and J are TRBV2 and TRBJ2-5; no definite D call. Between the trimmed V and J ends, which lost 4 bases and 0 bases, there was a span of 9 bases. CDR3 size: 14 residues. Germline-derived CDR1 and CDR2 are SNHLY and FYNNEI. In DNA form, the CDR3 reads TGTGCCAGCAGTGTCGAGACACACCAAGAGACCCAGTACTTC. Translating gives CASSVETHQETQYF.

V usage is TRBV12-3 or TRBV12-4 and J usage is TRBJ2-1; 11 positions agree with TRBD1. The CDR3 is made up of 15 amino acids. With 5 bases clipped from V and 6 bases from J, the junction kept 6 bases outside the gene matches. The CDR3 DNA is TGTGCCAGCAGTCCCGGGACAGGGGGGATCAATGAGCAGTTCTTC. It specifies CASSPGTGGINEQFF.

The rearrangement uses TRBV29-1 and TRBJ1-2; no definite D call. Trimming pared 1 base from V and 6 bases from J, leaving 3 bases between. The germline gives CDR1 SQVTM, CDR2 ANQGSEA. The CDR3 spans 10 residues. As DNA, the CDR3 is TGCAGCGTTGAAGCAGATGGCTACACCTTC. Encoded protein: CSVEADGYTF.

The V and J genes are TRBV7-9 and TRBJ1-4; no clear D gene. The CDR3 is 11 amino acids. V was trimmed by 5 bases and J by 8 bases, leaving 6 bases between them. Germline V CDR1 and CDR2: SEHNR, FQNEAQ (reference sequence). The CDR3 DNA follows: TGTGCCAGCAGCCCCGCGGAAAAACTGTTTTTT. It encodes CASSPAEKLFF.

This clonotype was observed a single time. The V gene is TRBV23-1, the J gene TRBJ2-5; the D gene is possibly TRBD1 (5 bases). TRBV23-1 is annotated as an ORF whose role is uncertain. The V end lost 0 bases, the J end lost 2 bases, and 7 bases lay between the germline ends. The CDR3 runs 14 residues. CDR3 region: CASSQSGVQETQYF. The CDR3 region has the DNA TGCGCCAGCAGTCAATCAGGGGTACAAGAGACCCAGTACTTC.

This clonotype came up a few times. The chain uses TRBV21-1 and TRBJ2-1; TRBD1 is taken as the D call from the table, unchecked against the DNA. TRBV21-1 is designated a pseudogene. The CDR3 is 20 amino acids. CDR3 residues: CASSKAQGRVSGGSYNEQFF. The CDR3, as DNA: TGTGCCAGCAGCAAAGCGCAGGGGCGAGTTAGCGGGGGCTCCTACAATGAGCAGTTCTTC.

This clonotype was seen repeatedly, ten times or more. CDR3 loop: CATRDKTTSYEQYF. The CDR3 DNA reads TGTGCCACCAGAGACAAGACAACCTCCTACGAGCAGTACTTC. V is TRBV25-1 and J is TRBJ2-7; D is unresolved. Germline-derived CDR1 and CDR2 are MGHDK and SYGVNS. The CDR3 covers 14 residues. Trimming removed 10 bases at V and 0 bases at J, with 16 bases between.

The chain recombines TRBV2 with TRBJ2-2; no clear D gene. The V end lost 0 bases, the J end lost 6 bases, and 5 bases lay between the germline ends. Per the germline V gene, CDR1 is SNHLY and CDR2 is FYNNEI. CDR3 length: 13 residues. The CDR3 nucleotides read TGTGCCAGCAGTGAAGCTAGGTCCGGGGAGCTGTTTTTT. Amino acid sequence: CASSEARSGELFF.

The V and J genes are TRBV28 and TRBJ1-5; D perhaps matches TRBD1 (5 bases). Trimming cost V 5 bases and J 2 bases, with 13 bases left between them. CDR1 and CDR2 from the germline V gene are MDHEN and SYDVKM. This CDR3 is built from 15 residues. This chain's CDR3 is CASSPQQGGNQPQHF. DNA of the CDR3: TGTGCCAGCAGTCCCCAGCAAGGGGGCAATCAGCCCCAGCATTTT.

By sample share, this clonotype is medium-sized (0.01 to 0.1%). The chain links TRBV9 to TRBJ2-2; TRBD2 aligns across 7 bases. Per germline, CDR1 SGDLS and CDR2 YYNGEE. The V gene end was trimmed by 2 bases and the J gene end by 5 bases; junction bases not matched to a gene: 6. The length of the CDR3 is 15 residues. The CDR3 spells CASSVGDYSTGELFF. CDR3 DNA: TGTGCCAGCAGCGTGGGGGACTATTCAACCGGGGAGCTGTTTTTT.

This clonotype has just a few counts. V gene TRBV29-1 combines with J gene TRBJ2-7; a possible D gene is TRBD2 (6 bases). V dropped 6 bases and J dropped 3 bases, with 15 bases sitting between them. The germline CDR1 and CDR2 sequences are SQVTM and ANQGSEA. This CDR3 comprises 13 residues. The CDR3: CSVSTGSFYEQYF. As DNA, the CDR3 is TGCAGCGTAAGCACCGGGAGCTTCTACGAGCAGTACTTC.

This clonotype was counted at least ten times. The V and J genes are TRBV20-1 and TRBJ2-7; 13 bases fit TRBD2. The V segment lost 5 bases and the J segment 2 bases; nucleotides outside the gene matches: 6. CDR1 is DFQATT, CDR2 SNEGSKA, per germline (reference sequence). The CDR3 contains 15 residues. In DNA form, the CDR3 reads TGCAGTGCTGCAAGGACTAGCGGGAGCCCCTACGAGCAGTACTTC. Amino acids: CSAARTSGSPYEQYF.